The 5 T cell receptor beta chains given below trace back to one sample, sequenced in a study of cytomegalovirus exposure and HLA in healthy donors. PCR primers comprised 60 Vbeta and 13 Jbeta primers. The data were produced by immunoSEQ multiplex PCR, yet TCRdb's version contains in-frame clones alone and is incomplete. This table holds about 130,000 clones, under 85% found once. The specimen sequenced was PBMCs. All receptors derive from a boy younger than 18 in good health and CMV-seronegative.

The rearrangement uses TRBV27 and TRBJ2-5; no reliable D call. The end of the DNA is better explained by TRBJ2-7, so the J call may be wrong. Per the germline V gene, CDR1 is MNHEY and CDR2 is SMNVEV (reference sequence). CDR3 length: 13 amino acids. Written as DNA, the CDR3 is TGTGCCAGCAGTTCCCCCCTTACCTACGAGCAGTACTTC. Protein: CASSSPLTYEQYF.

This clone was picked up a small number of times. V and J are TRBV6-5 and TRBJ2-3; TRBD1 might be the D (6 bases). Trimming stripped 0 bases from V and 5 bases from J, with 12 bases between. The CDR3 sequence is 15 residues long. From germline, CDR1 is MNHEY and CDR2 SVGAGI. This CDR3 reads CASSYSVQGVDTQYF. Written as DNA, the CDR3 is TGTGCCAGCAGTTACTCGGTACAGGGAGTAGATACGCAGTATTTT.

The chain has TRBV30 and TRBJ1-2; TRBD1 aligns across 7 bases. V trimming: 3 bases; J trimming: 4 bases; junction bases outside the gene matches: 11. The CDR3 contains 15 residues. Per the germline V gene, CDR1 is GTSNPN and CDR2 is SVGIG (reference sequence). CDR3 bases: TGTGCCTGGAGCGGAATCCGGGACAGACTCTATGGCTACACCTTC. Its translation: CAWSGIRDRLYGYTF.

This sequence joins TRBV30 and TRBJ2-5; 10 bases are a match to TRBD2. The CDR3 runs to 13 residues. The V segment lost 4 bases and the J segment 2 bases; nucleotides outside the gene matches: 1. Germline CDR1 and CDR2: GTSNPN and SVGIG (reference sequence). CDR3 protein: CAWTSGSQETQYF. For the CDR3, the DNA is TGTGCCTGGACTAGCGGGAGTCAAGAGACCCAGTACTTC.

The chain is built from TRBV4-3 and TRBJ1-5, with D perhaps TRBD1 (5 bases). V lost 0 bases to trimming and J lost 3 bases, with 12 bases between them. Per the germline V gene, CDR1 is LGHNA and CDR2 is YSLEER. This CDR3 comprises 16 residues. The CDR3 region is CASSQDLTAYNQPQHF. CDR3 DNA sequence: TGCGCCAGCAGCCAAGATTTGACAGCTTACAATCAGCCCCAGCATTTT.